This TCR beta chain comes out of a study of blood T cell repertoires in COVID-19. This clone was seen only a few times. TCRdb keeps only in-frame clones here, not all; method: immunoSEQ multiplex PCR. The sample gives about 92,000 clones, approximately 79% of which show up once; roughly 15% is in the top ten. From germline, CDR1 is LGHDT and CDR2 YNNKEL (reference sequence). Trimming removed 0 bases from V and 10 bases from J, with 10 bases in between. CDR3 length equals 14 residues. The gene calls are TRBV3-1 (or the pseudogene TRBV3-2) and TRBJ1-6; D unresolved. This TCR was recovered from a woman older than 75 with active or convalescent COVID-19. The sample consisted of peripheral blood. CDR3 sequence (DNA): TGTGCCAGCAGCCAAGATGGAGGGCAATCACCCCTCCACTTT. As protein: CASSQDGGQSPLHF.